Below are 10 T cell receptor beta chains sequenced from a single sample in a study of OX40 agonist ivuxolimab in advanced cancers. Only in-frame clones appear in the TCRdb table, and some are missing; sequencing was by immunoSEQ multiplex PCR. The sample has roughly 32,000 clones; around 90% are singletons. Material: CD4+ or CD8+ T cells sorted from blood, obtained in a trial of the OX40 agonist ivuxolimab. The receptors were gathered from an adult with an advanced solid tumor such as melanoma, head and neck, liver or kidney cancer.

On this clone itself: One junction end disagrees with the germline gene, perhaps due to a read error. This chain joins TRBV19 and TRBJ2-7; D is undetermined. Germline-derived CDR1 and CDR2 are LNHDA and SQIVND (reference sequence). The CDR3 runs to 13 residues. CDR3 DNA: TGTGCCAGTAGTATGACTGCCTCCTACGAACAGTACTTC. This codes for CASSMTASYEQYF.

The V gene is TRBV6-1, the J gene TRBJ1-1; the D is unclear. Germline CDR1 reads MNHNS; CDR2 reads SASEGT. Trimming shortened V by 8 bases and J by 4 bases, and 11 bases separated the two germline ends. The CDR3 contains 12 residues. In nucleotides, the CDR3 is TGTGCCAGCGGTAAGGGAGGCACTGAAGCTTTCTTT. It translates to CASGKGGTEAFF.

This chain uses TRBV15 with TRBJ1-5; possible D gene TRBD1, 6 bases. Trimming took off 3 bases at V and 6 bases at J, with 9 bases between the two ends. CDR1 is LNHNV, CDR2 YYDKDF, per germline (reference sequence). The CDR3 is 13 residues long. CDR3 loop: CATSRGAGQPQHF. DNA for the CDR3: TGTGCCACCAGCAGGGGGGCGGGTCAGCCCCAGCATTTT. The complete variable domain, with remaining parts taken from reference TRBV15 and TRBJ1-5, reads DAMVIQNPRYQVTQFGKPVTLSCSQTLNHNVMYWYQQKSSQAPKLLFHYYDKDFNNEADTPDNFQSRRPNTSFCFLDIRSPGLGDTAMYLCATSRGAGQPQHFGDGTRLSIL.

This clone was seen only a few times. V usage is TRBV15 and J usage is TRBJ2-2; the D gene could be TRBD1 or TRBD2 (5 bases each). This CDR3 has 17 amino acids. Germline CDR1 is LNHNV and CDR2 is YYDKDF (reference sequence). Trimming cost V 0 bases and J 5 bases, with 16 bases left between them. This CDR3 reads CATSRDRGPVGTGELFF. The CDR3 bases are TGTGCCACCAGCAGAGATAGGGGACCTGTGGGGACCGGGGAGCTGTTTTTT.

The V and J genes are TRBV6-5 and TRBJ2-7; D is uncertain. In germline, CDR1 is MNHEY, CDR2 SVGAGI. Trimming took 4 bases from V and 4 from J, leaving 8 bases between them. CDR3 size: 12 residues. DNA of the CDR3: TGTGCCAGCAGTTCCAATCGTTACGAGCAGTACTTC. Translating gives CASSSNRYEQYF.

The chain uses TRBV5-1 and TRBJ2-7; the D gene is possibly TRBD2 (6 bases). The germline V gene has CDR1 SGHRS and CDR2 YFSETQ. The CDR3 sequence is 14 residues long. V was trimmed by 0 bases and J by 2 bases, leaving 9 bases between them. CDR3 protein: CASSLEGGTYEQYF. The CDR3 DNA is TGCGCCAGCAGCTTGGAGGGAGGAACCTACGAGCAGTACTTC.

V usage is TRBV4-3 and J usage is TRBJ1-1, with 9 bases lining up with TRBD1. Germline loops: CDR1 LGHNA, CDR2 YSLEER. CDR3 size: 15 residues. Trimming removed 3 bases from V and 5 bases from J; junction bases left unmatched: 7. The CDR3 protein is CASSHRDRGYTEAFF. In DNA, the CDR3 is TGCGCCAGCAGCCACCGTGACAGGGGGTATACTGAAGCTTTCTTT.

This chain's CDR3 is CASSSGTSGGNEQYF. As DNA, the CDR3 is TGCGCCAGCAGCTCGGGGACTAGCGGGGGGAACGAGCAGTACTTC. The chain links TRBV5-1 to TRBJ2-7; 15 nucleotides align to TRBD2. The J segment lost 5 bases and the V segment lost 3 bases, leaving 3 bases of the junction unmatched. This CDR3 has 15 amino acids. Germline lookup yields CDR1 SGHRS and CDR2 YFSETQ.

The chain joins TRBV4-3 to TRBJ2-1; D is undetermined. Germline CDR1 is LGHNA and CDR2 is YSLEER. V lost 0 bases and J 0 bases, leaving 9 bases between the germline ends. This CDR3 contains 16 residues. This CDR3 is CASSQERASSYNEQFF. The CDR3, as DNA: TGCGCCAGCAGCCAAGAAAGGGCAAGCTCCTACAATGAGCAGTTCTTC.

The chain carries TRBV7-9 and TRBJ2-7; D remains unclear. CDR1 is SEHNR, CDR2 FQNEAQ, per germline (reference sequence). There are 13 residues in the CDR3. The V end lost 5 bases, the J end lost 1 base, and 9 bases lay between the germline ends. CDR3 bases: TGTGCCAGCAGCCCTCGTGTGTCCTACGAGCAGTACTTC. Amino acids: CASSPRVSYEQYF.